The next 15 T cell receptor beta chains were all read from a single sample in a study of Ad26.COV2.S vaccination and SARS-CoV-2 variants. The treatment here: roughly 20 received Ad26.COV2.S at low or high dose, single or two shots; several received placebo; per-sample allocation not given. Sampling happened 63 days after the first vaccine or placebo injection. Only in-frame clones appear in the TCRdb table, and some are missing; sequencing was by immunoSEQ multiplex PCR. The table lists around 250,000 clones, roughly 89% of them singletons. The source was peripheral blood, collected in a trial of Ad26.COV2.S vaccine versus placebo. These receptor sequences come from a person between 18 and 65 years old who received the Ad26.COV2.S COVID-19 vaccine or a placebo.

The chain employs TRBV4-1 and TRBJ1-3; no clear D gene. V lost 3 bases and J 2 bases, leaving 14 bases between the germline ends. This CDR3 has 16 residues. Germline CDR1 reads MGHRA; CDR2 reads YSYEKL. CDR3 sequence: CASSQGIGSPGNTIYF. The CDR3 DNA follows: TGCGCCAGCAGCCAGGGGATAGGGAGTCCTGGAAACACCATATATTTT.

The chain uses TRBV12-5 and TRBJ2-5; D might be TRBD1 (5 bases). The CDR3 spans 12 residues. Trimming took off 5 bases at V and 5 bases at J, with 9 bases between the two ends. The germline V gene encodes CDR1 LGHNT and CDR2 FRNRAP. In nucleotides, the CDR3 is TGTGCTAGTGGTCAAGGGGTGGAGACCCAGTACTTC. It encodes CASGQGVETQYF.

The V call is TRBV7-6, the J call TRBJ2-7; D not resolved. Germline CDR1 and CDR2: SGHVS and FNYEAQ. With 0 bases removed from V and 2 bases from J, the gap between germline ends came to 11 bases. The CDR3 is made up of 15 amino acids. CDR3 DNA: TGTGCCAGCAGCTTAGCTGCCACCACCACCTACGAGCAGTACTTC. It translates to CASSLAATTTYEQYF.

For this clone: Within the sample, other DNA sequences also encode this same CDR3. The rearrangement joins TRBV3-1 (or the pseudogene TRBV3-2) to TRBJ1-5, with a tentative D call TRBD1 (6 bases). CDR1 is LGHDT, CDR2 YNNKEL, per germline (reference sequence). The CDR3 contains 15 residues. Trimming left V 0 bases short and J 1 base short, with 7 bases between. The DNA for the CDR3 is TGTGCCAGCAGCCAAGACAGGGGAAGCAATCAGCCCCAGCATTTT. This sequence encodes CASSQDRGSNQPQHF.

The chain links TRBV6-5 to TRBJ1-1; D gene ambiguous. V was cut by 4 bases and J by 4 bases, with 7 bases left in between. This CDR3 spans 12 amino acids. CDR1 and CDR2 (germline): MNHEY, SVGAGI. The CDR3 DNA sequence: TGTGCCAGCAGTTCCGTGGGCACTGAAGCTTTCTTT. Its translation: CASSSVGTEAFF.

This clone was seen only once. This chain links TRBV7-9 with TRBJ2-7; D is ambiguous. V lost 5 bases and J lost 4, with 18 bases in between. The CDR3 has 15 residues. Germline CDR1 and CDR2: SEHNR and FQNEAQ (reference sequence). In DNA form, the CDR3 reads TGTGCCAGCAGCCCATCCCGGCAGATACCATACGAGCAGTACTTC. Protein: CASSPSRQIPYEQYF.

This sequence joins TRBV6-1 and TRBJ1-3, with unresolved D. CDR3 size: 16 residues. Trimming removed 2 bases from V and 0 bases from J, with 11 bases in between. From germline, CDR1 is MNHNS and CDR2 SASEGT. The CDR3 here is CASSEFATDSGNTIYF. Written as DNA, the CDR3 is TGTGCCAGCAGTGAATTCGCCACGGACTCTGGAAACACCATATATTTT.

This chain connects TRBV19 to TRBJ2-5; 8 bases are a match to TRBD2. Trimming removed 4 bases from V and 5 bases from J; junction bases left unmatched: 12. The CDR3 is 16 amino acids. The germline V gene has CDR1 LNHDA and CDR2 SQIVND (reference sequence). CDR3 in amino acids: CASSNFKREKGETQYF. As DNA, the CDR3 is TGTGCCAGTAGTAACTTCAAGCGGGAGAAAGGGGAGACCCAGTACTTC.

The V call is TRBV11-1, the J call TRBJ2-5, with a tentative D call TRBD2 (7 bases). The CDR3 is 14 residues long. Germline V CDR1 and CDR2: SGHAT, FQDESV (reference sequence). V was trimmed by 5 bases and J by 5 bases, leaving 15 bases between them. The CDR3 loop reads CASSTGGAEETQYF. The CDR3 DNA reads as TGTGCCAGCAGCACTGGGGGGGCCGAGGAGACCCAGTACTTC.

The chain couples TRBV7-9 to TRBJ2-3; D is undetermined. The germline V gene has CDR1 SEHNR and CDR2 FQNEAQ (reference sequence). With 2 bases removed from V and 8 bases from J, the gap between germline ends came to 5 bases. The CDR3 length is 11 residues. The CDR3 reads CASSLKVTQYF. CDR3 coding DNA: TGTGCCAGCAGCTTAAAAGTTACGCAGTATTTT.

This clone was observed a single time. This rearrangement joins TRBV4-2 to TRBJ1-2; D call uncertain. Looked up from germline, CDR1 is LGHNA and CDR2 is YNFKEQ. V was trimmed by 0 bases and J by 0 bases, leaving 5 bases between them. The CDR3 runs to 14 residues. CDR3 loop: CASSQDKANYGYTF. The CDR3 nucleotides are TGTGCCAGCAGCCAAGATAAGGCTAACTATGGCTACACCTTC.

This chain links TRBV4-3 with TRBJ2-3, with D maybe TRBD1 (6 bases). Germline loops: CDR1 LGHNA, CDR2 YSLEER. Trimming took off 0 bases at V and 6 bases at J, with 16 bases between the two ends. The CDR3 consists of 16 residues. The CDR3 DNA sequence: TGCGCCAGCAGCCAAGATGTTTCCAGGGGAAGGGATACGCAGTATTTT. Translating it yields CASSQDVSRGRDTQYF.

The CDR3 here is CASSQAGAWDTEAFF. CDR3 nucleotides: TGTGCCAGCTCACAAGCGGGGGCGTGGGACACTGAAGCTTTCTTT. The rearrangement joins TRBV18 to TRBJ1-1; D might be TRBD1 (6 bases). Trimming cost V 4 bases and J 3 bases, with 15 bases left between them. Germline V gene data show CDR1 as KGHSH and CDR2 as LQKENI. The CDR3 totals 15 residues. Using reference TRBV18 and TRBJ1-1 for the parts outside the CDR3, the full variable domain is NAGVMQNPRHLVRRRGQEARLRCSPMKGHSHVYWYRQLPEEGLKFMVYLQKENIIDESGMPKERFSAEFPKEGPSILRIQQVVRGDSAAYFCASSQAGAWDTEAFFGQGTRLTVV.

The rearrangement links TRBV20-1 to TRBJ2-5, with TRBD2 matching 10 bases. The CDR3 sequence is 18 residues long. Looked up from germline, CDR1 is DFQATT and CDR2 is SNEGSKA (reference sequence). Trimming cost V 3 bases and J 2 bases; bases outside gene matches: 15. CDR3 DNA sequence: TGCAGTGCTAGTTCCCGGGGGCTAGCGGGGGCCCCACAAGAGACCCAGTACTTC. Encoded protein: CSASSRGLAGAPQETQYF.

The V call is TRBV7-9, the J call TRBJ2-7; D is unresolved. The CDR3 is made up of 12 amino acids. Per the germline V gene, CDR1 is SEHNR and CDR2 is FQNEAQ (reference sequence). The V gene lost 5 bases and the J gene lost 6 bases, with 11 bases spanning the gap. CDR3 sequence: CASSPTALEQYF. Here the CDR3 DNA reads TGTGCCAGCAGCCCGACTGCTCTCGAGCAGTACTTC.